This record covers a single T cell receptor (beta chain). It has no known antigen specificity. This entry is derived from a study of CXCR3-negative and CXCR3-positive naive CD8 T cells (dated by TCRdb to the late 2010s). Regarding the research as a whole: In total, around 140 million TRB reads were obtained, or roughly 1.5 +/- 0.3 million reads per library. The diversity and physicochemical repertoire analyses included eleven to twelve donors pooled from two independent experiments. The TRBV-TRBJ cluster analysis covered naive subsets from about 5 donors and memory cells from 3 donors.

The study at large found these results: Both naive subsets had comparably high repertoire diversity, while memory CD8+ T cells had much lower repertoire diversity. Compared with CXCR3-negative naive cells, CXCR3-positive naive cells had TRB CDR3s with higher hydrophobicity (lower Kidera factor 4), lower energy, and higher strength and volume indices. Naive CXCR3-negative and CXCR3-positive cells from the same donor showed similar TRBV-TRBJ usage, whereas memory cells showed distinct patterns. Surface CD5, linked to self-reactivity in mice, was comparable between naive subsets; TCR interaction strength was therefore also inferred from TRB CDR3 physicochemical properties. Freshly isolated PBMCs were used for most assays because CXCR3 expression partially decreased after cryopreservation.

Sequenced using a NextSeq 550. The Human TCR Profiling Kit (MiLaboratory) was used to prepare UMI-labeled 5' RACE TRB cDNA libraries. The full amount of extracted RNA was used for cDNA synthesis, and the full amount of resulting cDNA was used for PCR amplification. The libraries were made side by side, with each library going through the same number of PCR cycles. Regarding the original processing steps: With a minimum of two reads required per UMI, MIGEC and MiXCR pulled out about 52,000 +/- 9,100 unique UMI-labeled TRB cDNA molecules from each library. An average of 40,000 +/- 10,000 functional in-frame TRB CDR3 nucleotide clonotypes without stop codons was found per library. After downsampling to 5000 UMI-labeled TRB molecules per sample, diversity metrics such as normalized Shannon-Wiener and Chao1 were calculated in VDJtools. VDJtools was used to calculate clonotype-size-weighted physicochemical properties of the central five CDR3 residues, namely interaction energy, strength, volume and Kidera factor 4. TCRdb reprocessed the reads; each CDR3 protein sequence makes one entry, and DNA is unavailable. In this record, the V and J calls reflect TCRdb's handling and not the investigators' own analysis. The table held for this sample gives 100,000 to 150,000 distinct CDR3 sequences. 0.45% to 0.6% of the sample lies in the top ten.

The CDR3 measures 15 amino acids from cysteine to phenylalanine. No DNA accompanies this entry. CDR1 and CDR2, looked up from the germline V gene, are MDHEN and SYDVKM. For each CD8+ T cell subset, flow sorting was done in triplicate, and 300,000 to 350,000 cells per subset went directly into RLT lysis buffer. To exclude memory contaminants, naive CD8+ T cells were stringently defined as CD45RO-CCR7+CD27+CD95-. Using standard density gradient centrifugation, peripheral blood mononuclear cells were isolated from buffy coats. A FACSAria III was used to flow-sort naive CXCR3-negative and CXCR3-positive CD8+ T cells. Total RNA was extracted from sorted cells with an RNeasy Mini Kit.

Sequencing used naive CXCR3- CD8+ T cells from blood. The sample's cell subset or site label, decoded: CD45RO-CCR7+CD27+CD95- naive CD8+ T cells lacking CXCR3 (TNR3-). The V and J genes are TRBV28 and TRBJ2-7; TCRdb's assignment of TRBD1 cannot be checked, as there is no DNA. The TCR originated in a human donor in good health. Some clones in this sample may be carry-over from other donors' samples. This receptor has the CDR3 CASAPPDRGRYEQYF. Full variable domain (CDR3 extended with the reference TRBV28 and TRBJ2-7 proteins): DVKVTQSSRYLVKRTGEKVFLECVQDMDHENMFWYRQDPGLGLRLIYFSYDVKMKEKGDIPEGYSVSREKKERFSLILESASTNQTSMYLCASAPPDRGRYEQYFGPGTRLTVT.